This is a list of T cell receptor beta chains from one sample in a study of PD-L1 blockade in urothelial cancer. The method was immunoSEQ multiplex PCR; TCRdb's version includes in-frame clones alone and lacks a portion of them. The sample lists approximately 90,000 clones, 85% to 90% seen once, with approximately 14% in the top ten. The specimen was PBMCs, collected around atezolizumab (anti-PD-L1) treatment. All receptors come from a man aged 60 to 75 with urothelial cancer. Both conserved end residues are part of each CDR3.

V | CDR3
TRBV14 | CASSKVKGMNTEAFF
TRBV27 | CASREPPGQGAHSYNEQFF
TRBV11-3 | CASSLRGSSSGNTIYF
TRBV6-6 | CASSADRGEQFF
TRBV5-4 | CASSSQGASYEQYF
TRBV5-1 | CASSLDRVGATEAFF
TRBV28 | CASSLLPQGSNQPQHF
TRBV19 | CASSIGGRFAEQYF
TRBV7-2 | CASSSLGGRAANEQFF
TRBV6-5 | CASSYGQLNEKLFF
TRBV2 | CASRLQGPNTEAFF
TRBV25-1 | CASSEYGSTGELFF
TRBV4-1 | CASSQGDALREELFF
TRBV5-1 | CASSLLSFGGLGEGYTF
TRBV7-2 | CASSLSGRGQETQYF
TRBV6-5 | CASRRTGTYNEQFF
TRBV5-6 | CASSLSGATNEKLFF
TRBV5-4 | CATRQEFFSYEQYF
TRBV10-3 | CAISETAYEQYF
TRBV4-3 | CASSQDGYGDRNTEAFF
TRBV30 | CAWRGASQTQYF
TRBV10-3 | CATSRVDEQFF
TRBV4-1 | CASSTDRASYEQYF
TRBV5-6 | CASSGTGAPHSYNSPLHF
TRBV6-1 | CASSPGQGSYEQYF
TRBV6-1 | CASSSRYEQYF
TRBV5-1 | CASSQQGNTEAFF
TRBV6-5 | CASSYSTTGGSYEQYF
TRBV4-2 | CASSPLDSQIDNEQFF
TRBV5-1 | CASSPTPGLPPQHF
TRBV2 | CASSENYSTEQYF
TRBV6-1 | CASSEVDRVAGYTF
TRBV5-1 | CASSGTGGSTGELFF
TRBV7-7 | CASSRDTGELFF
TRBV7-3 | CASSPPGQKETQYF
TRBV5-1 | CASSLATETEQYF
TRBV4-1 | CASSQGAQLSSYNEQFF
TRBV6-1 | CASRAAGAETQYF
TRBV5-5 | CASNRAPNTEAFF
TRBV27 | CASSLQGFGGYTF
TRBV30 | CAWSRDLAAYSTDTQYF
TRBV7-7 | CASSFGPSSGETQYF
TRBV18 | CASSPPGTMKGDTQYF